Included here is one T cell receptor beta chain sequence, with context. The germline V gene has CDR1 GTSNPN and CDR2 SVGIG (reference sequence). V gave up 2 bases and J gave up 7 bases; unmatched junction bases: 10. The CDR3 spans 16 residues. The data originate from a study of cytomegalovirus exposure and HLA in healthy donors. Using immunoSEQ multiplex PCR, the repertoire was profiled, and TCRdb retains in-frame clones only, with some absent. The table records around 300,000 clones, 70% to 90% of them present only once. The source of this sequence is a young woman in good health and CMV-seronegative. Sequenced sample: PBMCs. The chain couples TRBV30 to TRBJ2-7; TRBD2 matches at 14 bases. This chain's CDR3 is CAWSSPGLAGGKEQYF. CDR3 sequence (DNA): TGTGCCTGGAGTTCCCCCGGACTAGCGGGAGGAAAGGAGCAGTACTTC.